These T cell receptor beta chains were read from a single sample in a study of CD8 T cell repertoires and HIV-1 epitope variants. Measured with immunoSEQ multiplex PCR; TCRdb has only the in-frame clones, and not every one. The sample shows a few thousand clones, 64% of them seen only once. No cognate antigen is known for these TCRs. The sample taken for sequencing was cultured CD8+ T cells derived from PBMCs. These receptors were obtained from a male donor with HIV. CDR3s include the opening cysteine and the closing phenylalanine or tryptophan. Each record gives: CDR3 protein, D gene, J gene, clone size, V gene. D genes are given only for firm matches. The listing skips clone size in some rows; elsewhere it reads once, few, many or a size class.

CDR3: CASSFEGGLYNEQFF
D: NA
J: TRBJ2-1
size: NA
V: TRBV28

CDR3: CASSLFAAGILGDTQYF
D: NA
J: TRBJ2-3
size: once
V: TRBV7-2

CDR3: CASSYTLITGGNEQFF
D: TRBD1
J: TRBJ2-1
size: NA
V: TRBV6-5

CDR3: CASSLGLAETQYF
D: TRBD2
J: TRBJ2-5
size: NA
V: TRBV11-1

CDR3: CSVNGQSYEQYF
D: NA
J: TRBJ2-7
size: NA
V: TRBV29-1

CDR3: CASSYKPGELFF
D: NA
J: TRBJ2-2
size: NA
V: TRBV6-5

CDR3: CASSLSGASWGQYF
D: NA
J: TRBJ2-5
size: NA
V: TRBV28

CDR3: CASSLGQGLIRYTF
D: NA
J: TRBJ1-2
size: NA
V: TRBV5-7

CDR3: CSARPISYGYTF
D: NA
J: TRBJ1-2
size: NA
V: TRBV29-1

CDR3: CASSPWVNQPQHF
D: NA
J: TRBJ1-5
size: few
V: TRBV6-5

CDR3: CAISAPHSGGSTDTQYF
D: TRBD2
J: TRBJ2-3
size: NA
V: TRBV10-3

CDR3: CASSARTSGGRDTQYF
D: TRBD2
J: TRBJ2-3
size: NA
V: TRBV2